The rows below give T cell receptor beta chains drawn from one sample of a study of shared clonotypes between healthy human individuals. Method: immunoSEQ multiplex PCR; TCRdb's copy keeps in-frame clones and lacks some. The sample comprises nearly 2 million clones, about 95% of which are singletons, and less than 1.5% rests with the top ten. Sequencing was done on a sample of naive CD8+ T cells sorted from blood. The receptors stem from a man aged 18 to 30 in good health. CDR3s include the opening cysteine and the closing phenylalanine or tryptophan. D genes are given only for firm matches. Not every row has a clone size; where given, it reads once, few, many or a size class.

J gene: TRBJ1-6; D gene: NA; clone size: NA; V gene: TRBV6-1; CDR3 protein: CASSDVGSPPLHF; CDR3 DNA: TGTGCCAGCAGTGATGTCGGTAGTCCACCCCTCCACTTT
J gene: TRBJ2-3; D gene: NA; clone size: NA; V gene: TRBV6-4; CDR3 protein: CASSDSLGGTDTQYF; CDR3 DNA: TGTGCCAGCAGTGACTCGCTGGGGGGCACAGATACGCAGTATTTT
J gene: TRBJ1-1; D gene: NA; clone size: NA; V gene: TRBV4-2; CDR3 protein: CASSQEVLNTEAFF; CDR3 DNA: TGTGCCAGCAGCCAAGAGGTGCTGAACACTGAAGCTTTCTTT
J gene: TRBJ1-2; D gene: TRBD1; clone size: NA; V gene: TRBV7-9; CDR3 protein: CASSHGQGGDYGYTF; CDR3 DNA: TGTGCCAGCAGCCACGGCCAGGGGGGAGACTATGGCTACACCTTC
J gene: TRBJ2-3; D gene: NA; clone size: NA; V gene: TRBV7-3; CDR3 protein: CASSFSGPGDTQYF; CDR3 DNA: TGTGCCAGCAGCTTTTCAGGGCCGGGAGATACGCAGTATTTT
J gene: TRBJ1-1; D gene: NA; clone size: NA; V gene: TRBV9; CDR3 protein: CASSVGPLTEAFF; CDR3 DNA: TGTGCCAGCAGCGTAGGTCCCCTCACTGAAGCTTTCTTT
J gene: TRBJ2-3; D gene: NA; clone size: few; V gene: TRBV7-9; CDR3 protein: CASSFSGDTQYF; CDR3 DNA: TGTGCCAGCAGCTTTTCGGGAGATACGCAGTATTTT
J gene: TRBJ2-5; D gene: NA; clone size: NA; V gene: TRBV27; CDR3 protein: CASSHREQGRETQYF; CDR3 DNA: TGTGCCAGCAGTCACCGGGAACAAGGAAGAGAGACCCAGTACTTC
J gene: TRBJ2-7; D gene: NA; clone size: NA; V gene: TRBV27; CDR3 protein: CASSFSTGSYEQYF; CDR3 DNA: TGTGCCAGCAGTTTTTCGACGGGCTCCTACGAGCAGTACTTC
J gene: TRBJ2-7; D gene: NA; clone size: NA; V gene: TRBV7-9; CDR3 protein: CASSPHRVTDYEQYF; CDR3 DNA: TGTGCCAGCAGCCCCCACAGGGTGACCGACTACGAGCAGTACTTC
J gene: TRBJ2-3; D gene: TRBD1; clone size: NA; V gene: TRBV28; CDR3 protein: CASSGDRETFLSTDTQYF; CDR3 DNA: TGTGCCAGCAGTGGAGACAGGGAAACCTTCCTTAGCACAGATACGCAGTATTTT
J gene: TRBJ2-7; D gene: NA; clone size: NA; V gene: TRBV4-1; CDR3 protein: CASSPSAGSSYEQYF; CDR3 DNA: TGCGCCAGCAGCCCCTCGGCGGGAAGCTCCTACGAGCAGTACTTC
J gene: TRBJ2-3; D gene: NA; clone size: NA; V gene: TRBV7-9; CDR3 protein: CASSPPGPGGTDTQYF; CDR3 DNA: TGTGCCAGCAGCCCACCTGGACCCGGGGGCACAGATACGCAGTATTTT
J gene: TRBJ2-1; D gene: NA; clone size: NA; V gene: TRBV4-1; CDR3 protein: CASSLQFPGQINNEQFF; CDR3 DNA: TGCGCCAGCAGCCTACAATTCCCTGGGCAGATTAACAATGAGCAGTTCTTC
J gene: TRBJ2-7; D gene: NA; clone size: NA; V gene: TRBV4-1; CDR3 protein: CASSQESERYYEQYF; CDR3 DNA: TGCGCCAGCAGCCAAGAATCGGAACGGTACTACGAGCAGTACTTC
J gene: TRBJ1-4; D gene: TRBD1; clone size: NA; V gene: TRBV5-1; CDR3 protein: CASSLFGQGSTNEKLFF; CDR3 DNA: TGCGCCAGCAGTCTCTTCGGACAGGGTTCAACTAATGAAAAACTGTTTTTT
J gene: TRBJ1-2; D gene: TRBD1; clone size: NA; V gene: TRBV7-2; CDR3 protein: CASSLVWYRGYRGGYTF; CDR3 DNA: TGTGCCAGCAGCTTAGTATGGTACAGGGGCTACCGAGGGGGCTACACCTTC
J gene: TRBJ2-7; D gene: NA; clone size: NA; V gene: TRBV5-4; CDR3 protein: CASSLVIKPYEQYF; CDR3 DNA: TGTGCCAGCAGCTTGGTCATAAAACCCTACGAGCAGTACTTC
J gene: TRBJ1-6; D gene: TRBD1; clone size: NA; V gene: TRBV28; CDR3 protein: CASSFPRDREHYNSPLHF; CDR3 DNA: TGTGCCAGCAGTTTCCCCCGGGACAGGGAACATTATAATTCACCCCTCCACTTT
J gene: TRBJ2-7; D gene: TRBD1; clone size: NA; V gene: TRBV5-1; CDR3 protein: CASSAGTGAYEQYF; CDR3 DNA: TGCGCCAGCAGCGCCGGGACAGGGGCCTACGAGCAGTACTTC
J gene: TRBJ2-4; D gene: NA; clone size: NA; V gene: TRBV13; CDR3 protein: CASSLWGAGENIQYF; CDR3 DNA: TGTGCCAGCAGCCTGTGGGGGGCTGGTGAAAACATTCAGTACTTC
J gene: TRBJ2-3; D gene: TRBD2; clone size: NA; V gene: TRBV28; CDR3 protein: CASSPRLAPDTQYF; CDR3 DNA: TGTGCCAGCAGTCCCAGACTAGCCCCAGATACGCAGTATTTT
J gene: TRBJ1-1; D gene: TRBD1; clone size: NA; V gene: TRBV28; CDR3 protein: CASSLTGGEIWTEAFF; CDR3 DNA: TGTGCCAGCAGTTTAACAGGGGGCGAAATATGGACTGAAGCTTTCTTT
J gene: TRBJ1-1; D gene: NA; clone size: NA; V gene: TRBV29-1; CDR3 protein: CSVMLGTEAFF; CDR3 DNA: TGCAGCGTGATGTTGGGCACTGAAGCTTTCTTT
J gene: TRBJ2-7; D gene: NA; clone size: once; V gene: TRBV7-9; CDR3 protein: CASSSPRGEGSSYEQYF; CDR3 DNA: TGTGCCAGCAGCTCCCCGAGGGGAGAGGGATCCTCCTACGAGCAGTACTTC
J gene: TRBJ1-1; D gene: TRBD1; clone size: NA; V gene: TRBV7-9; CDR3 protein: CASSSGQGATEAFF; CDR3 DNA: TGTGCCAGCAGCTCTGGACAGGGGGCCACTGAAGCTTTCTTT
J gene: TRBJ2-2; D gene: TRBD2; clone size: NA; V gene: TRBV4-3; CDR3 protein: CASSHGEGGELFF; CDR3 DNA: TGCGCCAGCAGCCACGGGGAGGGCGGGGAGCTGTTTTTT
J gene: TRBJ1-5; D gene: NA; clone size: NA; V gene: TRBV30; CDR3 protein: CAWSVMSDLNQPQHF; CDR3 DNA: TGTGCCTGGAGTGTAATGTCGGATCTCAATCAGCCCCAGCATTTT
J gene: TRBJ2-5; D gene: NA; clone size: NA; V gene: TRBV9; CDR3 protein: CASSVSGGSGGQETQYF; CDR3 DNA: TGTGCCAGCAGCGTCTCAGGCGGCAGCGGAGGCCAAGAGACCCAGTACTTC
J gene: TRBJ2-7; D gene: TRBD1; clone size: NA; V gene: TRBV11-1; CDR3 protein: CASSHGQGGYEQYF; CDR3 DNA: TGTGCCAGCAGCCACGGACAGGGTGGCTACGAGCAGTACTTC
J gene: TRBJ2-7; D gene: TRBD2; clone size: NA; V gene: TRBV27; CDR3 protein: CASSQGLAGVYEQYF; CDR3 DNA: TGTGCCAGCAGTCAGGGACTAGCGGGAGTGTACGAGCAGTACTTC
J gene: TRBJ2-5; D gene: NA; clone size: NA; V gene: TRBV4-1; CDR3 protein: CASSYIEGLLKETQYF; CDR3 DNA: TGCGCCAGCAGCTACATAGAGGGACTCTTAAAAGAGACCCAGTACTTC